The entry that follows covers one T cell receptor (beta chain) sequence. The target antigen is unknown. Evenly divided among several immunoSEQ plates was the genomic DNA of each subset. Data came from immunoSEQ multiplex PCR; TCRdb stores just in-frame clones and leaves some out. The sample includes about 2 million clones, about 95% of them seen just once. CDR3 length: 17 amino acids. Germline CDR1 reads SGHDT; CDR2 reads YYEEEE. The germline V and J ends were trimmed by 2 bases and 3 bases, with 18 bases remaining between them. Naive CD8 isolation took CD45RO-negative cells positively selected for CCR7 and excluded terminally differentiated effector memory CD45RA+ cells. The data belong to a study of shared clonotypes between healthy human individuals. Study-level points and caveats: Generation probabilities of non-shared clonotypes were lower (relative to those shared by all four donors). Rarefaction gave evidence that sorted-subset sequencing remained incomplete despite large depth.

This rearrangement joins TRBV5-6 to TRBJ2-1; TRBD2 is a possible D gene (5 bases). The source material was naive CD8+ T cells sorted from blood. The sequence derives from a man younger than 35 in good health. Written as DNA, the CDR3 is TGTGCCAGCAGCTTCGCCCGACACGGGGTTTACTACAATGAGCAGTTCTTC. Translation gives CASSFARHGVYYNEQFF.